The following is a T cell receptor (beta chain) sequence with its context. The antigen is not known. This sample was taken from a study of graft-versus-host responses after intestinal transplantation. Study overall: The transplants performed in recipients were multivisceral, liver-intestinal, or isolated intestinal. Anti-thymocyte globulin induction was given to all recipients, followed by tacrolimus and steroids for approximately three years.

The V end was cut by 5 bases, the J end by 0 bases, with 8 bases between. The CDR3 runs to 14 residues. Germline CDR1 and CDR2: PRHDT and FYEKMQ (reference sequence). Data came from immunoSEQ multiplex PCR; TCRdb stores just in-frame clones and leaves some out. This table holds about 25,000 clones, approximately 93% found once. Study-level points and caveats: Detection of GvH clones occurred in recipient marrow, and some had their first appearance in ileum or blood.

This clonotype originated in a human patient who received an intestinal transplant, so some T cells may come from the graft donor. This specimen was PBMCs, taken 156 days after intestinal transplant. V usage is TRBV13 and J usage is TRBJ2-1, with D uncertain. DNA of the CDR3: TGTGCCAGCAGCCGCCCCAGCTCCTACAATGAGCAGTTCTTC. It codes for CASSRPSSYNEQFF.